Below are 18 T cell receptor beta chains sequenced from a single sample in a study of blood T cell repertoires in COVID-19. The method was immunoSEQ multiplex PCR; TCRdb's version includes in-frame clones alone and lacks a portion of them. The sample shows more than 45,000 clones, under 90% of them seen only once. The material sequenced was peripheral blood. The receptors stem from a woman older than 75 with COVID-19, enrolled during active disease.

This clone was counted between two and nine times. The chain joins TRBV5-1 to TRBJ1-1; no firm D call. Germline V CDR1 and CDR2: SGHRS, YFSETQ. The V gene lost 3 bases and the J gene lost 2 bases, with 11 bases spanning the gap. This CDR3 spans 14 amino acids. CDR3: CASSSPSGNTEAFF. The CDR3, as DNA: TGCGCCAGCAGCTCCCCCTCAGGAAACACTGAAGCTTTCTTT.

V and J are TRBV3-1 (or the pseudogene TRBV3-2) and TRBJ1-1; TRBD1 is a possible D gene (5 bases). CDR3 size: 19 residues. Germline V gives CDR1 LGHDT, CDR2 YNNKEL (reference sequence). V lost 2 bases, J lost 3 bases, and 25 bases lay in between. This CDR3 reads CASSQPRGGLRTEDTEAFF. CDR3 DNA sequence: TGTGCCAGCAGCCAACCCCGGGGGGGACTCAGGACCGAGGACACTGAAGCTTTCTTT.

The rearrangement joins TRBV27 to TRBJ1-2; unclear D gene. Trimming shortened V by 6 bases and J by 7 bases, and 21 bases separated the two germline ends. CDR3 length: 15 amino acids. Looked up from germline, CDR1 is MNHEY and CDR2 is SMNVEV (reference sequence). CDR3 residues: CASSETLGGRSGYTF. The CDR3 DNA is TGTGCCAGCAGCGAAACACTCGGAGGGCGGTCTGGCTACACCTTC.

The rearrangement uses TRBV7-2 and TRBJ2-6, with TRBD1 as a possible D gene (5 bases). This CDR3 is built from 16 residues. Trimming took 5 bases from V and 0 from J, leaving 11 bases between them. Germline V lookup: CDR1 SGHTA, CDR2 FQGNSA. The CDR3 DNA is TGTGCCAGCAGCAGTGACAGACGCTCTGGGGCCAACGTCCTGACTTTC. This gives the protein CASSSDRRSGANVLTF.

This rearrangement joins TRBV19 to TRBJ1-1; D possibly corresponds to TRBD1 (6 bases). CDR1 LNHDA and CDR2 SQIVND come from the germline V gene (reference sequence). The CDR3 spans 14 residues. The V end lost 5 bases, the J end lost 0 bases, and 10 bases lay between the germline ends. CDR3 sequence (DNA): TGTGCCAGTAGTGTCGGACAGTTGAACACTGAAGCTTTCTTT. This codes for CASSVGQLNTEAFF. Drawing the rest from reference TRBV19 and TRBJ1-1, the complete variable domain is DGGITQSPKYLFRKEGQNVTLSCEQNLNHDAMYWYRQDPGQGLRLIYYSQIVNDFQKGDIAEGYSVSREKKESFPLTVTSAQKNPTAFYLCASSVGQLNTEAFFGQGTRLTVV.

V is TRBV2 and J is TRBJ2-1, with D perhaps matching TRBD2 (6 bases). Trimming stripped 8 bases from V and 10 bases from J, with 21 bases between. This CDR3 is built from 14 residues. In germline, CDR1 is SNHLY, CDR2 FYNNEI. DNA for the CDR3: TGTGCCAGCCCCCCGACTAGTCGTCCAAACGAGCAGTTCTTC. Protein: CASPPTSRPNEQFF.

The CDR3 bases are TGTGCCAGCAGCCAGTCAAGGGGCGCGGGCTACACCTTC. Translation: CASSQSRGAGYTF. V and J are TRBV6-5 and TRBJ1-2, with D possibly being TRBD1 (5 bases). V was clipped by 6 bases and J by 8 bases, with 16 bases between them. Germline V gene sequence: CDR1 MNHEY, CDR2 SVGAGI. The CDR3 sequence is 13 residues long.

The V gene is TRBV29-1, the J gene TRBJ2-2; D uncertain. Germline CDR1 SQVTM, CDR2 ANQGSEA. Trimming removed 6 bases from V and 6 bases from J, with 11 bases in between. The CDR3 runs to 12 residues. The DNA of the CDR3 is TGCAGCGTCCCCTTCACGGCCGGGGAGCTGTTTTTT. It translates to CSVPFTAGELFF.

The chain links TRBV6-5 to TRBJ2-7; 9 bases align to TRBD1. V was pared by 7 bases and J by 2 bases, with 9 bases of the junction left unmatched. The CDR3 contains 15 residues. Germline assignment: CDR1 MNHEY and CDR2 SVGAGI. CDR3 nucleotides: TGTGCCAGCACCGATTTCGGGACAGGGCCCTACGAGCAGTACTTC. Protein sequence: CASTDFGTGPYEQYF.

V is TRBV5-5 and J is TRBJ1-6; D is ambiguous. Germline values: CDR1 SGHKS, CDR2 YYEKEE (reference sequence). This CDR3 region has 16 residues. V lost 0 bases to trimming and J lost 3 bases, with 10 bases between them. CDR3 sequence (DNA): TGTGCCAGCAGCTTGGCCGCAGTCCTCTATAATTCACCCCTCCACTTT. Amino acid sequence: CASSLAAVLYNSPLHF.

The V and J genes are TRBV5-4 and TRBJ2-1, with 15 positions matching TRBD2. The CDR3 has 19 residues. V dropped 4 bases and J dropped 3; count of bases not matched to a gene: 11. CDR1 is SGHNT, CDR2 YYREEE, per germline (reference sequence). The CDR3 coding sequence is TGTGCCAGCAGCGGGTGGACTAGCGGGGGGGTATTGGGCTACAATGAGCAGTTCTTC. It specifies CASSGWTSGGVLGYNEQFF.

V usage is TRBV7-3 and J usage is TRBJ2-3; D remains ambiguous. V gave up 5 bases and J gave up 2 bases, with 8 bases separating them. This CDR3 is 13 amino acids long. Germline CDR1 and CDR2: SGHTA and FQGTGA. CDR3 residues: CASSRGDTDTQYF. In DNA form, the CDR3 reads TGTGCCAGCAGCCGTGGAGACACAGATACGCAGTATTTT.

This clone rates as large. The chain links TRBV5-1 to TRBJ1-2; D might be TRBD1 (6 bases). This CDR3 has 13 amino acids. With 2 bases removed from V and 7 bases from J, the gap between germline ends came to 12 bases. Germline CDR1 reads SGHRS; CDR2 reads YFSETQ. The DNA of the CDR3 is TGCGCCAGCAGCTTACAGGGTCCTGGTGGCTACACCTTC. Residues: CASSLQGPGGYTF.

The genes are TRBV19 and TRBJ2-3; 10 nucleotides agree with TRBD2. The germline CDR1 and CDR2 sequences are LNHDA and SQIVND (reference sequence). With V trimmed by 7 bases and J by 6 bases, 4 bases remained unmatched. The CDR3 has 13 residues. For the CDR3, the DNA is TGTGCCAGTACTAGCGGGGGAGGGGATACGCAGTATTTT. Encoded protein: CASTSGGGDTQYF.

The chain uses TRBV19 and TRBJ2-5; the match to TRBD2 covers 11 bases. This CDR3 is 14 amino acids long. Germline V lookup: CDR1 LNHDA, CDR2 SQIVND (reference sequence). V gave up 8 bases and J gave up 1 base; unmatched junction bases: 3. CDR3 sequence: CASRLAGTQETQYF. CDR3 DNA: TGTGCCAGTCGACTAGCGGGGACCCAAGAGACCCAGTACTTC. The variable domain in full, completed from reference TRBV19 and TRBJ2-5, reads DGGITQSPKYLFRKEGQNVTLSCEQNLNHDAMYWYRQDPGQGLRLIYYSQIVNDFQKGDIAEGYSVSREKKESFPLTVTSAQKNPTAFYLCASRLAGTQETQYFGPGTRLLVL.

The V and J genes are TRBV19 and TRBJ2-4, with D possibly being TRBD2 (6 bases). This CDR3 is built from 14 residues. Germline CDR1 is LNHDA and CDR2 is SQIVND (reference sequence). Deletions cut 0 bases from V and 9 bases from J, with 12 bases between. The CDR3 nucleotides read TGTGCCAGTAGTATAGAAGGGACTCACTTCATTCAGTACTTC. It codes for CASSIEGTHFIQYF.

V and J are TRBV28 and TRBJ1-2; D uncertain. The CDR3 is 11 residues long. The V end lost 2 bases, the J end lost 8 bases, and 6 bases lay between the germline ends. Per the germline V gene, CDR1 is MDHEN and CDR2 is SYDVKM. The CDR3 nucleotides read TGTGCCAGCAGTTTAAGGGAGGGCTACACCTTC. Translated: CASSLREGYTF.

The chain uses TRBV4-2 and TRBJ1-3; 9 bases map to TRBD1. The CDR3 contains 16 residues. The germline gives CDR1 LGHNA, CDR2 YNFKEQ. V shed 1 base, J shed 2 bases, and the junction held 3 bases outside the gene matches. The CDR3 here is CASSQGDRDAGNTIYF. The CDR3 region has the DNA TGTGCCAGCAGCCAAGGGGACAGGGACGCTGGAAACACCATATATTTT.